One T cell receptor (beta chain) is described in this entry. Its target antigen remains unknown. No base qualities exist here, and no much larger clone lies one base off it. From the germline V gene, CDR1 is WSHSY and CDR2 is SAAADI. The trim is 8 bases for V and 8 bases for J, with a gap of 16 bases between the germline ends. The CDR3 contains 13 residues, cysteine and phenylalanine counted. The read is trimmed to its CDR3 DNA, 39 bases read in frame from base 1. Libraries were made using the immunoSEQ multiplex PCR assay. For most patients, genomic DNA was subjected to high-throughput TCR-beta CDR3 sequencing by Adaptive Biotechnologies. Per the authors' processing: TCR sequencing data for around 20 patients were retrieved from Adaptive's ImmunoSEQ software; three other patients were processed with MiXCR and VDJtools. CDR3 nucleotide sequences shared between donor and recipient were removed because the origin of such sequences could not be assigned. At least 2-fold expansion over unstimulated cells and a minimum CFSE-low frequency of 0.002% (template counts) or 0.001% (read counts) were required for clones to be classified as alloreactive. Clones detected in sequenced pre-transplant spleen, lymph node, or MLR CFSE-low populations of the donor or recipient were defined as mappable. The cumulative frequency of alloreactive clones was calculated as a percentage of all sequences, weighted by copy number. The clones in this table, taken by TCRdb from immuneACCESS, are in-frame only. Not every clone is retained; where verified, under half of the shortfall comes from an unresolved V gene, and the cause of the rest is unknown. The V and J calls and the clone size are those of that table, but D and trimming were determined from the DNA. Present in this sample are approximately 24,000 clones, over 85% of which were seen just once. The top ten clonotypes cover about 0.8% of the sample.

In the first month after transplant, blood samples were collected up to 4 times, and after that at least monthly when available. These data are taken from a study of graft-versus-host responses after intestinal transplantation (dated by TCRdb to about 2021). Some background on the complete study: The transplants that recipients got were multivisceral, liver-intestinal, or isolated intestinal. To identify alloreactive clones, pre-transplant mixed lymphocyte reaction products were sequenced and compared with unstimulated pre-transplant donor and recipient T cells. After intestinal transplantation, graft-versus-host and host-versus-graft alloreactive T cell clones in the graft, circulation and bone marrow were tracked using bulk TCR-beta CDR3 sequencing. Instead of going to the commercial service, samples from a few later patients were sequenced in-house on an Illumina MiSeq and processed with MiXCR. Every recipient was given anti-thymocyte globulin induction, then maintenance tacrolimus and steroids for about three years. A peak of at least 4% donor T cells among recipient peripheral blood mononuclear cells was the definition used for donor T cell macrochimerism. The cohort enrolled 20 to 30 intestinal transplant recipients, one of whom was a retransplant, and a few patients without pretransplant specimens were excluded. Beyond this particular receptor, the publication reports: In patients with donor T cell macrochimerism, the allografts had high GvH to HvG T cell clonal ratios. Early after transplant, declines in HvG clones were associated with peak levels of circulating GvH clones. The relatively low number and heterogeneity of intestinal transplant patients limited the conclusions. GvH clones were found in recipient bone marrow, and some of the GvH clones appeared earlier in ileal mucosa or blood, which is consistent with an intestinal mucosal origin.

This clonotype originated in a human patient who received an intestinal transplant, so some T cells may come from the graft donor. This sequence uses TRBV10-2 and TRBJ2-1, and TRBD2 may be the D gene, going by 6 matching bases. The specimen was PBMCs, collected just over 29 days after intestinal transplant. The CDR3 amino acid sequence is: CASDPEEGYEQFF. Read as DNA, the sequence is TGCGCCAGCGACCCGGAGGAGGGCTATGAGCAGTTCTTC.